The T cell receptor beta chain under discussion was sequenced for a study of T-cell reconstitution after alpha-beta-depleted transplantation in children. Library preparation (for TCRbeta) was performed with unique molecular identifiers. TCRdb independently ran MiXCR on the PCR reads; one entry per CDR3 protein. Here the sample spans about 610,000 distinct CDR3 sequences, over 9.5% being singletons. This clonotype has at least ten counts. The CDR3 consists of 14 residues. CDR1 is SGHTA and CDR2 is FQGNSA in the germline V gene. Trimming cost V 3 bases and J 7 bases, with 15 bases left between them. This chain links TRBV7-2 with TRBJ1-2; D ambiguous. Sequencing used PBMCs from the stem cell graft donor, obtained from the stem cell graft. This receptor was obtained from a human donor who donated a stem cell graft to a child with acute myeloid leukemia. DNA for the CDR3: TGTGCCAGCAGCTTCCCCGGGATTAATGGTGGCTACACCTTC. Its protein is CASSFPGINGGYTF.